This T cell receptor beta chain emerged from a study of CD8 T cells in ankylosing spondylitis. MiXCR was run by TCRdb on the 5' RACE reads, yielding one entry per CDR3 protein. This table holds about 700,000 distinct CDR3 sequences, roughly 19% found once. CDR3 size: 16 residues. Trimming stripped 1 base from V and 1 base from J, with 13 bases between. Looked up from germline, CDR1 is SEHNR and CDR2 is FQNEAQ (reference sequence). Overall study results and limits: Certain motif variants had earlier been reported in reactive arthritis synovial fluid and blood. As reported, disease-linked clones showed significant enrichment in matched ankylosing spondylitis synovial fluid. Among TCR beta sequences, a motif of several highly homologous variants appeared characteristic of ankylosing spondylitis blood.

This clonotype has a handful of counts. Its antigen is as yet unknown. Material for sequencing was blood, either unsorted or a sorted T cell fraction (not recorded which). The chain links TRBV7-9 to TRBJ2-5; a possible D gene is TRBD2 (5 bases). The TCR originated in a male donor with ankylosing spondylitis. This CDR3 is CASSLGGGPPQETQYF. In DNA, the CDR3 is TGTGCCAGCAGCTTAGGTGGAGGACCCCCCCAAGAGACCCAGTACTTC. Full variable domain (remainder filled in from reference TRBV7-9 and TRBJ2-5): DTGVSQNPRHKITKRGQNVTFRCDPISEHNRLYWYRQTLGQGPEFLTYFQNEAQLEKSRLLSDRFSAERPKGSFSTLEIQRTEQGDSAMYLCASSLGGGPPQETQYFGPGTRLLVL.